These 21 T cell receptor beta chains share one sample of origin, sequenced in a study of shared clonotypes between healthy human individuals. Profiling relied on immunoSEQ multiplex PCR, and the TCRdb table lists in-frame clones only, not all of them. The data show about 2.4 million clones, with approximately 90% seen just once and about 0.13% held by the top ten. The sequencing sample was made of naive CD4+ T cells sorted from blood. Stated subset: CD45RA+ positively selected. Every receptor here comes from a man younger than 35 in good health.

The chain joins TRBV6-6 to TRBJ2-7; D call uncertain. The CDR3 has 14 residues. V shed 2 bases and J shed 0 bases, with 8 bases lying between them. Germline V gene data show CDR1 as MNHNY and CDR2 as SVGAGI (reference sequence). CDR3 coding DNA: TGTGCCAGCAGTTACGCTTCGGGCTCCTACGAGCAGTACTTC. Translated, it gives CASSYASGSYEQYF.

This clone was found a few times. The chain couples TRBV2 to TRBJ2-2; D ambiguous. Trimming left V 4 bases short and J 3 bases short, with 9 bases between. The CDR3 totals 14 residues. CDR1 and CDR2 (germline): SNHLY, FYNNEI. The CDR3 nucleotides read TGTGCCAGCAGTGCACGATTGGACACCGGGGAGCTGTTTTTT. It is translated as CASSARLDTGELFF.

The rearrangement uses TRBV5-6 and TRBJ1-1; D call uncertain. The CDR3 has 15 residues. Trimming cost V 1 base and J 1 base, with 11 bases left between them. Germline lookup yields CDR1 SGHDT and CDR2 YYEEEE. For the CDR3, the DNA is TGTGCCAGCAGCTTGTTAGGGTTAAAGAACACTGAAGCTTTCTTT. Its translation is CASSLLGLKNTEAFF.

This sequence joins TRBV30 and TRBJ1-2; D gene ambiguous. Germline V lookup: CDR1 GTSNPN, CDR2 SVGIG (reference sequence). V shed 5 bases and J shed 9 bases, with 19 bases lying between them. CDR3 size: 13 residues. The CDR3 region has the DNA TGTGCCTGGTGCCGGGCTCCTTCGTCTCGCTACACCTTC. Protein: CAWCRAPSSRYTF.

V usage is TRBV7-8 and J usage is TRBJ1-1; 9 bases line up with TRBD1. CDR3 size: 17 residues. CDR1 is SGHVS, CDR2 FQNEAQ, per germline. The J segment lost 0 bases and the V segment lost 4 bases, leaving 9 bases of the junction unmatched. As DNA, the CDR3 is TGTGCCAGCAGCTCGGGACAGGGTGGCCCCTTGAACACTGAAGCTTTCTTT. Protein sequence: CASSSGQGGPLNTEAFF.

The chain has TRBV5-1 and TRBJ1-1, with D perhaps matching TRBD1 (5 bases). CDR3 size: 15 residues. The V end was cut by 0 bases, the J end by 4 bases, with 13 bases between. Germline CDR1 reads SGHRS; CDR2 reads YFSETQ. The CDR3 nucleotides are TGCGCCAGCAGCTTGGAGCCCGTGGGGGGCACTGAAGCTTTCTTT. Protein sequence: CASSLEPVGGTEAFF. Full variable domain (rest looked up from reference TRBV5-1 and TRBJ1-1): KAGVTQTPRYLIKTRGQQVTLSCSPISGHRSVSWYQQTPGQGLQFLFEYFSETQRNKGNFPGRFSGRQFSNSRSEMNVSTLELGDSALYLCASSLEPVGGTEAFFGQGTRLTVV.

V usage is TRBV16 and J usage is TRBJ1-1; maybe TRBD1 (5 bases). V was clipped by 4 bases and J by 7 bases, with 13 bases between them. Germline assignment: CDR1 KGHSY and CDR2 FQNENV. The CDR3 consists of 13 residues. CDR3 sequence reads: CASSRNTGGEAFF. CDR3 nucleotide sequence: TGTGCCAGCAGCCGAAACACGGGGGGTGAAGCTTTCTTT.

The chain uses TRBV4-2 and TRBJ1-5; tentative D call: TRBD1 (6 bases). CDR1 LGHNA and CDR2 YNFKEQ come from the germline V gene. The CDR3 length is 18 residues. V was trimmed by 0 bases and J by 0 bases, leaving 15 bases between them. Here the CDR3 reads CASSQDDGTSNSNQPQHF. In nucleotides, the CDR3 is TGTGCCAGCAGCCAAGATGACGGGACATCGAATAGCAATCAGCCCCAGCATTTT.

This chain joins TRBV27 and TRBJ2-7, with D unresolved. The ends were cut back, 5 bases at V and 2 bases at J, with 13 bases in the middle. This CDR3 has 14 residues. Germline V gene lookup returns CDR1 MNHEY and CDR2 SMNVEV (reference sequence). The DNA of the CDR3 is TGTGCCAGCAGTACCCGAGGCGGCCCCTACGAGCAGTACTTC. Translation: CASSTRGGPYEQYF.

This chain connects TRBV5-1 to TRBJ2-5; tentatively, D is TRBD2 (6 bases). This CDR3 has 16 residues. The V gene's germline CDR1 is SGHRS and CDR2 YFSETQ. V lost 0 bases to trimming and J lost 4 bases, with 16 bases between them. DNA for the CDR3: TGCGCCAGCAGCTTGGCGTACGCGGGATCGGTAGAGACCCAGTACTTC. It codes for CASSLAYAGSVETQYF. Looking up the rest from reference TRBV5-1 and TRBJ2-5 gives the full variable domain: KAGVTQTPRYLIKTRGQQVTLSCSPISGHRSVSWYQQTPGQGLQFLFEYFSETQRNKGNFPGRFSGRQFSNSRSEMNVSTLELGDSALYLCASSLAYAGSVETQYFGPGTRLLVL.

The chain uses TRBV6-5 and TRBJ2-3; no reliable D call. CDR3 length equals 15 residues. Germline V lookup: CDR1 MNHEY, CDR2 SVGAGI. V gave up 2 bases and J gave up 0 bases, with 9 bases separating them. Here the CDR3 DNA reads TGTGCCAGCAGTTACAACTCCGCTAGCACAGATACGCAGTATTTT. Translated, it gives CASSYNSASTDTQYF.

This clone was found a few times. Other DNA sequences in the same sample also yield this CDR3. V is TRBV6-5 and J is TRBJ2-1; 9 bases are a match to TRBD1. The V and J ends lost 2 bases and 7 bases, in that order; junction bases with no gene match: 0. Germline CDR1 MNHEY, CDR2 SVGAGI. This CDR3 contains 13 residues. The CDR3 DNA follows: TGTGCCAGCAGTTACGGGACAGGGAATGAGCAGTTCTTC. It yields the protein CASSYGTGNEQFF.

V gene TRBV19 combines with J gene TRBJ1-5; no definite D call. Germline values: CDR1 LNHDA, CDR2 SQIVND (reference sequence). Trimming removed 2 bases at V and 2 bases at J, with 7 bases between. The CDR3 sequence is 14 residues long. The CDR3 protein is CASSITQRNQPQHF. The CDR3 coding sequence is TGTGCCAGTAGTATAACGCAACGCAATCAGCCCCAGCATTTT.

A single count supports this clone. The chain is built from TRBV28 and TRBJ2-1; 7 nucleotides match TRBD1. V shed 5 bases and J 6 bases; nucleotides not matched to a gene: 10. The length of the CDR3 is 15 residues. Germline V gene sequence: CDR1 MDHEN, CDR2 SYDVKM. The CDR3 protein is CASSPGPPGGNEQFF. CDR3 bases: TGTGCCAGCAGTCCCGGGCCCCCAGGGGGCAATGAGCAGTTCTTC.

This sequence joins TRBV11-2 and TRBJ1-2; maybe TRBD1 (6 bases). CDR1 and CDR2 from the germline V gene are SGHAT and FQNNGV. V gave up 5 bases and J gave up 4 bases, with 20 bases separating them. The CDR3 consists of 16 residues. CDR3 amino acids: CASSTTGTTAVYGYTF. DNA of the CDR3: TGTGCCAGCAGCACAACCGGGACAACCGCCGTCTATGGCTACACCTTC.

This clone turned up a few times. CDR3 bases: TGTGCCAGCAGCTCCAGGCGGGACGGGAACTACGAGCAGTACTTC. It is translated as CASSSRRDGNYEQYF. The chain couples TRBV7-8 to TRBJ2-7; tentatively, D is TRBD2 (6 bases). Trimming left V 4 bases short and J 3 bases short, with 16 bases between. Per the germline V gene, CDR1 is SGHVS and CDR2 is FQNEAQ. CDR3 length equals 15 residues.

This chain uses TRBV10-3 with TRBJ2-7, with D uncertain. CDR3 length equals 14 residues. Trimming left V 6 bases short and J 4 bases short, with 16 bases between. In germline, CDR1 is ENHRY, CDR2 SYGVKD. CDR3 bases: TGTGCCATCAGACCCGCGGCCGGACGGTACGAGCAGTACTTC. Protein product: CAIRPAAGRYEQYF.

The V call is TRBV5-5, the J call TRBJ1-2; 7 bases match TRBD1. CDR3 size: 13 residues. The trim removed 8 bases at V and 0 bases at J, leaving 4 bases unmatched. Germline V gene sequence: CDR1 SGHKS, CDR2 YYEKEE (reference sequence). CDR3 loop: CASQTGTNYGYTF. The CDR3 DNA sequence: TGTGCCAGTCAGACAGGGACTAACTATGGCTACACCTTC.

This clone was counted only a few times. V is TRBV15 and J is TRBJ1-4; D uncertain. There are 15 residues in the CDR3. CDR1 LNHNV and CDR2 YYDKDF come from the germline V gene (reference sequence). The V gene lost 0 bases and the J gene lost 7 bases, with 12 bases spanning the gap. The CDR3 coding sequence is TGTGCCACCAGCAGAGATCAAGGGCTCGGTGAAAAACTGTTTTTT. It is translated as CATSRDQGLGEKLFF.

This sequence joins TRBV5-1 and TRBJ2-7, with 7 bases fitting TRBD1. The CDR3 consists of 16 residues. Germline CDR1 is SGHRS and CDR2 is YFSETQ. Trimming cost V 0 bases and J 2 bases; bases outside gene matches: 8. The CDR3 nucleotides are TGCGCCAGCAGCTTGGGAGGGACAGCGACCACCTACGAGCAGTACTTC. Encoded protein: CASSLGGTATTYEQYF.

The chain employs TRBV2 and TRBJ1-1; D not certain. Germline assignment: CDR1 SNHLY and CDR2 FYNNEI. This CDR3 has 13 amino acids. The ends were cut back, 7 bases at V and 1 base at J, with 10 bases in the middle. The CDR3 coding sequence is TGTGCCAGCACCGCCGAGGGGAACACTGAAGCTTTCTTT. This sequence encodes CASTAEGNTEAFF.